Listed below are T cell receptor beta chains from one sample, sequenced in a study of blood T cells in healthy people across ages. Each CDR3 protein gets one entry after TCRdb re-called the 5' RACE reads with MiXCR. This sample carries roughly 800,000 distinct CDR3 sequences, around 25% of them seen once, and the ten largest clones take under 4.5%. This same sample was also part of a study on T cells of mothers and their children.

Input material: blood. The receptors stem from a boy younger than 18 in good health. Each CDR3 is given with its conserved first and last residue. Each record gives: clone size, J gene, D gene, V gene, CDR3 DNA, CDR3 protein. A D gene is named only where the DNA matches it firmly. The size field is filled for only some rows; it gives once, few, many or a size class.

. TRBJ2-4 . TRBV3-1 TGTGCCAGCAGCCAAGATCAAGGGAGACGGATCTCGGCCAAAAACATTCAGTACTTC CASSQDQGRRISAKNIQYF
. TRBJ2-2 . TRBV18 TGTGCCAGCTCACCACCTGAGACGCTTTGGGGCACCGGGGAGCTGTTTTTT CASSPPETLWGTGELFF
. TRBJ2-5 TRBD2 TRBV28 TGTGCCAGCAGTCCAATACCCCAAGCGGGGTCCCAGTACTTC CASSPIPQAGSQYF
. TRBJ2-7 TRBD2 TRBV4-2 TGTGCCAGCAGCCAGCAGACTAGCGGCGGATACGAGCAGTACTTC CASSQQTSGGYEQYF
. TRBJ2-5 . TRBV27 TGTGCCAGCAGCCCCGGCCAAATCCCCAGGCAGTACTTC CASSPGQIPRQYF
. TRBJ2-5 . TRBV7-2 TGTGCCACGCACCCCCAGGGGCTAGCGGAGACCCAGTACTTC CATHPQGLAETQYF
few TRBJ1-5 . TRBV7-6 TGTGCCAGCAGCTCGGCACAGGGTAGCAATCAGCCCCAGCATTTT CASSSAQGSNQPQHF
. TRBJ2-7 . TRBV29-1 TGCAGCGTTGAAGTGGGACGGTGGAGCTCCTACGAGCAGTACTTC CSVEVGRWSSYEQYF
. TRBJ2-4 . TRBV19 TGTGCCAGTAGTATAGTGGGAGGAAACATTCAGTACTTC CASSIVGGNIQYF
. TRBJ1-6 . TRBV27 TGTGCCAGCGGACGACTGGGAAACCATTCACCCCTCCACTTT CASGRLGNHSPLHF
. TRBJ2-1 TRBD1 TRBV5-6 TGTGCCAGCAGCTTGGGAGCAGGGACAGGGCGCAATGAGCAGTTCTTC CASSLGAGTGRNEQFF
few TRBJ1-1 . TRBV5-1 TGCGCCAGCAGCTTGGAGTGGCAGGGAGGTACTGAAGCTTTCTTT CASSLEWQGGTEAFF
few TRBJ2-5 . TRBV12-3/TRBV12-4 TGTGCCAGCAGTTTATCGAACTCCTTCGGGTTGTTGGCCCAGTACTTC CASSLSNSFGLLAQYF
few TRBJ2-1 . TRBV11-2 TGTGCCAGCAGCTTAGTAGACCGTGTGATGGAGCAGTTCTTC CASSLVDRVMEQFF
. TRBJ2-7 . TRBV3-1 TGTGCCAGCAGGGTATACAGGGAAGGCTCCTACGAGCAGTACTTC CASRVYREGSYEQYF
. TRBJ2-5 . TRBV20-1 TGCAGTGCTAGTTCGGACGGAAAAGAGACCCAGTACTTC CSASSDGKETQYF
few TRBJ2-7 TRBD2 TRBV5-6 TGTGCCAGCAGTTGGACTAGTCGAAGCGAGCAGTACTTC CASSWTSRSEQYF
few TRBJ2-7 TRBD1 TRBV12-3/TRBV12-4 TGTGCCAGCAGTCACGCGGACAGGTACTACGTGCAGTACTTC CASSHADRYYVQYF
few TRBJ2-1 . TRBV6-5 TGTGCCAGCAGTTGGGACAATGGCAATGAGCAGTTCTTC CASSWDNGNEQFF
. TRBJ2-5 TRBD1 TRBV7-3 TGTGCCAGCAGCTTAAAGGGATTGGACAGGGCGCGGGAGACCCAGTACTTC CASSLKGLDRARETQYF
few TRBJ2-7 . TRBV28 TGTGCCAGCAGTTTTCGTGGGAGCCTCTACGAGCAGTACTTC CASSFRGSLYEQYF
. TRBJ2-1 . TRBV19 TGTGCCAGTAGTGGGGAGGAGCAGTTCTTC CASSGEEQFF
. TRBJ2-2 . TRBV15 TGTGCCACCAGCGTATCCGGGACAAGTTACACCGGGGAGCTGTTTTTT CATSVSGTSYTGELFF
. TRBJ2-5 . TRBV24-1 TGTGCCACCAGTGATTTGGTTGGGACCCAGTACTTC CATSDLVGTQYF
. TRBJ2-1 TRBD1 TRBV7-6 TGTGCCAGCAGCTCTGGACAGGGGTTTGTAAATGAGCAGTTCTTC CASSSGQGFVNEQFF
. TRBJ2-3 . TRBV2 TGTGCCAGCAGCGAAGGCGATACGCAGTACTTT CASSEGDTQYF
few TRBJ2-2 . TRBV6-2/TRBV6-3 TGTGCCAGCAGTAGAACGGGACACCAGCCCGGGGAGCTGTTTTTT CASSRTGHQPGELFF
. TRBJ1-5 . TRBV4-3 TGCGCCAGCAGCCAAGTTGCGGGGGCGGGCCAGCCCCAGCATTTT CASSQVAGAGQPQHF
few TRBJ2-7 TRBD2 TRBV6-5 TGTGCCAGCAGTTACCGAGGGGGACTAGCGAGTCCGTACGAGCAGTACTTC CASSYRGGLASPYEQYF
few TRBJ2-7 TRBD1 TRBV20-1 TGCAGTGCCGCCCCCGGACAGGGAGCCTACGAGCAGTACTTC CSAAPGQGAYEQYF
. TRBJ1-1 . TRBV5-1 TGCGCCAGCAGCTGGGGGGGAAGCGGCACTGAAGCTTTCTTT CASSWGGSGTEAFF
. TRBJ1-5 . TRBV6-6 TGTGCCAGCAGTTACAGGGATGGGTCTCAGCCCCAGCATTTT CASSYRDGSQPQHF
few TRBJ2-1 TRBD2 TRBV20-1 TGCAGTGCTAGAGCGGGAGGGGGATTTTACAATGAGCAGTTCTTC CSARAGGGFYNEQFF
few TRBJ1-1 . TRBV3-1 TGTGCCAGCAGCCTCATGGACGTCGGTGGCACTGAAGCTTTCTTT CASSLMDVGGTEAFF
few TRBJ2-1 TRBD1 TRBV5-5 TGTGCCAGCAGCACAAAGACAGGGGTGGTCCACAATGAGCAGTTCTTC CASSTKTGVVHNEQFF
. TRBJ2-2 TRBD1 TRBV2 TGTGCCAGCAGCGCGCCGGGACAGGGACTCGGGGAGCTGTTTTTT CASSAPGQGLGELFF
many TRBJ1-4 . TRBV4-3 TGCGCCAGCAGCCAAGATAGAATCCTTTTCGCGGAGCATGAAAAACTGTTTTTT CASSQDRILFAEHEKLFF
. TRBJ2-3 . TRBV11-2 TGTGCCAGCAGCCAGAACAGTGGGGATACGCAGTATTTT CASSQNSGDTQYF
. TRBJ2-2 . TRBV5-1 TGCGCCAGCACCGGGGCAGGGGACACCGGGGAGCTGTTTTTT CASTGAGDTGELFF
. TRBJ2-3 . TRBV7-2 TGTGCCAGCACCAAAGATACGCAGTATTTT CASTKDTQYF
. TRBJ2-7 TRBD1 TRBV29-1 TGCAGCGTTGAAGGCGACAGGGACCCCTACGAGCAGTACTTC CSVEGDRDPYEQYF
. TRBJ1-3 TRBD1 TRBV6-5 TGTGCCAGCAGTTACTCGGGGACAGGCTCTGGAAACACCATATATTTT CASSYSGTGSGNTIYF
few TRBJ1-4 . TRBV9 TGTGCCAGCAGCGTAACAGGCAATAATGAAAAACTGTTTTTT CASSVTGNNEKLFF
. TRBJ2-5 . TRBV7-9 TGTGCCAGCAGCTTAGCCTCGGCCCACCCGGGAGAGCAGTACTTC CASSLASAHPGEQYF
. TRBJ2-1 TRBD1 TRBV4-3 TGCGCCAGCAGCCAAGGTGGTTTTACAGGGGGCACTGAGCAGTTCTTC CASSQGGFTGGTEQFF
. TRBJ1-1 . TRBV6-5 TGTGCCAGCAGCACTGCAGGGAAGGGGAACACTGAAGCTTTCTTT CASSTAGKGNTEAFF
few TRBJ2-6 . TRBV20-1 TGCAGTGCTAGAACGGGCAGGGCTGGGGCCAACGTCCTGACTTTC CSARTGRAGANVLTF
. TRBJ2-1 TRBD1 TRBV6-2/TRBV6-3 TGTGCCAGCAGTTCCTTCCCTCGGACAGGGGGGAACAATGAGCAGTTCTTC CASSSFPRTGGNNEQFF
. TRBJ1-2 . TRBV27 TGTGCCAGCAGTTTACAAAGGGATTTTCATGGCTACACCTTC CASSLQRDFHGYTF
. TRBJ2-1 TRBD2 TRBV10-3 TGTGCCATCAGTGATCGCGGGGGAATCCACAATGAGCAGTTCTTC CAISDRGGIHNEQFF
once TRBJ2-3 TRBD2 TRBV6-4 TGTGCCGACTTACTAGCGCTCTGCACAGATACGCAGTATTTT CADLLALCTDTQYF
. TRBJ2-5 . TRBV20-1 TGCAGTGCTATGGGCATTGTCGTGGGGGGCGCTCTACAAGAGACCCAGTACTTC CSAMGIVVGGALQETQYF
few TRBJ2-1 TRBD2 TRBV2 TGTGCCACCGGGAGGTGGAGCTCCTACAATGAGCAGTTCTTC CATGRWSSYNEQFF
few TRBJ2-1 TRBD2 TRBV10-3 TGTGCCATCAGCACTCTAGCGGAGGAGCAGTTCTTC CAISTLAEEQFF
. TRBJ1-2 . TRBV7-2 TGTGCCAGCAGCTTAGATTGGACGGCAAACTATGGCTACACCTTC CASSLDWTANYGYTF
many TRBJ2-1 TRBD2 TRBV28 TGTGCCAGCAGTTTAAGACTAGCGCGTGACCCAAAATCCTACAATGAGCAGTTCTTC CASSLRLARDPKSYNEQFF
. TRBJ2-7 . TRBV7-8 TGTGCCAGCAGCCGGGTGAGGGCCTACGAGCAGTACTTC CASSRVRAYEQYF